This is a list of T cell receptor beta chains from one sample in a study of post-analysis software for immune sequencing data. TCRdb used MiXCR to reprocess the PCR reads, holding one entry per CDR3 protein. The sample lists about 620,000 distinct CDR3 sequences; 44% were seen once. Sequencing used blood. The receptors shown here come from a girl aged 5-17 years with multiple sclerosis. CDR3s leave out the opening cysteine and the closing phenylalanine or tryptophan. The order of the fields is D gene, J gene, V gene, CDR3 protein. A D gene is named only where the DNA matches it firmly.

D gene: .; J gene: TRBJ2-1; V gene: TRBV20-1; CDR3 protein: SAETGTTRSYNEQF
D gene: .; J gene: TRBJ2-1; V gene: TRBV7-6; CDR3 protein: ASSRAGSSYNEQF
D gene: .; J gene: TRBJ2-5; V gene: TRBV5-5; CDR3 protein: ASSFSWGLETQY
D gene: TRBD2; J gene: TRBJ2-1; V gene: TRBV5-1; CDR3 protein: VSSFGSGGPYNEQF
D gene: .; J gene: TRBJ2-5; V gene: TRBV12-3/TRBV12-4; CDR3 protein: ASSWRGSSGEQY
D gene: TRBD1; J gene: TRBJ1-1; V gene: TRBV20-1; CDR3 protein: SAVRDSTEAF
D gene: TRBD2; J gene: TRBJ2-1; V gene: TRBV4-2; CDR3 protein: ASSQPSGGSYNEQF
D gene: TRBD1; J gene: TRBJ2-3; V gene: TRBV9; CDR3 protein: ASSARDRAMTDTQY
D gene: .; J gene: TRBJ1-1; V gene: TRBV18; CDR3 protein: ASSPWTENTEAF
D gene: .; J gene: TRBJ2-1; V gene: TRBV9; CDR3 protein: ASSVTGQPGNEQF
D gene: .; J gene: TRBJ2-3; V gene: TRBV4-1; CDR3 protein: ASSQNRDGSGPDTQY
D gene: TRBD2; J gene: TRBJ2-1; V gene: TRBV19; CDR3 protein: ASSISSGRSDNEQF
D gene: .; J gene: TRBJ2-5; V gene: TRBV11-3; CDR3 protein: ASSLDAAKETQY
D gene: TRBD2; J gene: TRBJ2-1; V gene: TRBV7-8; CDR3 protein: ASSLGRAGGKSSYNEQF
D gene: .; J gene: TRBJ1-2; V gene: TRBV28; CDR3 protein: ASSPDSFYGYT
D gene: .; J gene: TRBJ2-7; V gene: TRBV13; CDR3 protein: ASSLGFGYEQY
D gene: TRBD1; J gene: TRBJ1-2; V gene: TRBV7-2; CDR3 protein: ASSPWITGDYGYT
D gene: .; J gene: TRBJ2-5; V gene: TRBV5-1; CDR3 protein: ASNYGPSSGETQY
D gene: TRBD1; J gene: TRBJ1-1; V gene: TRBV4-1; CDR3 protein: ASSSRFGTVNTEAF
D gene: .; J gene: TRBJ2-3; V gene: TRBV9; CDR3 protein: ASSVVATDTQY
D gene: TRBD1; J gene: TRBJ2-1; V gene: TRBV3-1; CDR3 protein: ASSPGQGREDNEQF
D gene: .; J gene: TRBJ1-2; V gene: TRBV18; CDR3 protein: ASSLDHT
D gene: .; J gene: TRBJ2-5; V gene: TRBV5-5; CDR3 protein: ASRGMYYQQETQY
D gene: TRBD1; J gene: TRBJ1-4; V gene: TRBV5-6; CDR3 protein: ASSARGREKLF
D gene: .; J gene: TRBJ2-7; V gene: TRBV4-1; CDR3 protein: ASSQVLAWSPSSYEQY
D gene: .; J gene: .; V gene: TRBV5-6; CDR3 protein: ASSLGGYGFTYEQY
D gene: .; J gene: TRBJ1-5; V gene: TRBV12-3/TRBV12-4; CDR3 protein: ASSYRQKSNQPQH
D gene: TRBD1; J gene: TRBJ2-3; V gene: TRBV12-3/TRBV12-4; CDR3 protein: ASSFRGQGSDTQY
D gene: .; J gene: TRBJ2-3; V gene: TRBV29-1; CDR3 protein: SVGAVLSDTQY
D gene: TRBD2; J gene: TRBJ2-1; V gene: TRBV3-1; CDR3 protein: ASSRPGTTNEQF
D gene: .; J gene: TRBJ2-5; V gene: TRBV10-3; CDR3 protein: AITGPRGDDLHTKETQY
D gene: TRBD2; J gene: TRBJ2-3; V gene: TRBV6-5; CDR3 protein: ASRAGHTDTQY
D gene: .; J gene: TRBJ1-1; V gene: TRBV29-1; CDR3 protein: SVLPGAEAF
D gene: .; J gene: TRBJ1-5; V gene: TRBV27; CDR3 protein: ASSLRVNDQPQH
D gene: .; J gene: TRBJ1-1; V gene: TRBV11-3; CDR3 protein: ASSLGAGADYTEAF
D gene: TRBD1; J gene: TRBJ1-5; V gene: TRBV12-3/TRBV12-4; CDR3 protein: ASSLEGGGNQPQH
D gene: .; J gene: TRBJ2-5; V gene: TRBV14; CDR3 protein: ASSQVIGYQETQY
D gene: .; J gene: TRBJ2-5; V gene: TRBV12-3/TRBV12-4; CDR3 protein: ASSSEGAQY
D gene: TRBD1; J gene: TRBJ2-7; V gene: TRBV15; CDR3 protein: ATSRLGQGPSSSYEQY
D gene: .; J gene: TRBJ2-7; V gene: TRBV3-1; CDR3 protein: ASSQEMRTVEQY
D gene: TRBD2; J gene: TRBJ2-3; V gene: TRBV5-1; CDR3 protein: ASSSGGTSGHTDTQY
D gene: .; J gene: TRBJ1-6; V gene: TRBV7-9; CDR3 protein: ASSLASGPLH
D gene: .; J gene: TRBJ1-6; V gene: TRBV6-1; CDR3 protein: ASSEALQGRVNNSPLH
D gene: .; J gene: TRBJ2-4; V gene: TRBV20-1; CDR3 protein: SARGWGSDIQY
D gene: .; J gene: TRBJ2-5; V gene: TRBV24-1; CDR3 protein: ATSDLTTPQETQY
D gene: .; J gene: TRBJ2-7; V gene: TRBV7-2; CDR3 protein: ASSLGPGDYEQY
D gene: .; J gene: TRBJ1-2; V gene: TRBV12-3/TRBV12-4; CDR3 protein: ASSLGKGGTSYGYT
D gene: TRBD1; J gene: TRBJ1-2; V gene: TRBV20-1; CDR3 protein: SARAWGTGGPISYT
D gene: .; J gene: TRBJ1-1; V gene: TRBV12-3/TRBV12-4; CDR3 protein: ASSQTGYTEAF
D gene: .; J gene: TRBJ1-1; V gene: TRBV12-3/TRBV12-4; CDR3 protein: ASSRDPPGTEAF
D gene: TRBD2; J gene: TRBJ2-1; V gene: TRBV12-3/TRBV12-4; CDR3 protein: ASSPRSSGSGNEQF
D gene: .; J gene: TRBJ1-2; V gene: TRBV5-1; CDR3 protein: ASSTSGGGYGYT
D gene: .; J gene: TRBJ2-1; V gene: TRBV6-1; CDR3 protein: ASSEGGASHNEQF
D gene: TRBD2; J gene: TRBJ2-7; V gene: TRBV3-1; CDR3 protein: ASSPLAAPGGEQY